The T cell receptor beta chain under discussion was sequenced for a study of cytomegalovirus exposure and HLA in healthy donors. Regarding the study as a whole: For presence/absence analyses, sequencing depth was assumed to be roughly uniform across donors. Later examination showed HLA-associated TCR beta chains had greater clonal expansion than equally common others. The likely origin of a cluster of highly shared sequence variants was a sequencing artifact.

As to this clone: Its specificity is unknown.

Germline CDR1 is LNHDA and CDR2 is SQIVND (reference sequence). CDR3 length: 15 amino acids. V lost 0 bases and J lost 3, with 9 bases in between. The PCR ran on 60 Vbeta and 13 Jbeta primers. Only in-frame clones appear in the TCRdb table, and some are missing; sequencing was by immunoSEQ multiplex PCR. The sample consists of more than 150,000 clones, 75% to 90% of them appearing once. The rearrangement uses TRBV19 and TRBJ2-1; D ambiguous. The sequencing sample was made of PBMCs. This receptor was taken from a girl aged 5-17 years in good health and CMV-seropositive. The CDR3 loop is CASSIEGQGYNEQFF. The CDR3 bases are TGTGCCAGTAGTATAGAGGGCCAAGGCTACAATGAGCAGTTCTTC.